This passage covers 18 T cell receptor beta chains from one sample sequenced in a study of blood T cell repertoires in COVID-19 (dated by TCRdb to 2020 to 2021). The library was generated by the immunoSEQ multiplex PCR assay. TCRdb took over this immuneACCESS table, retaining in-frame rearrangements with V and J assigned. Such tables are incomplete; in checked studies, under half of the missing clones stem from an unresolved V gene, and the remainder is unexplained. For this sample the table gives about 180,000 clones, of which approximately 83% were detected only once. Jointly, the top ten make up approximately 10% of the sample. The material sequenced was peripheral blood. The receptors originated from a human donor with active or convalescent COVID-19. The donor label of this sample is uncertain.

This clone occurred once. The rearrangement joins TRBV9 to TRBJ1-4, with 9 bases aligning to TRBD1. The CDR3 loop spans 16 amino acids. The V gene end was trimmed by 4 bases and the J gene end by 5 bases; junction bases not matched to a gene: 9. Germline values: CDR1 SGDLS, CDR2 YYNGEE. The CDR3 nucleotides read TGTGCCAGCAGCCCAGGGACAGGGAGGGTAAATGAAAAACTGTTTTTT. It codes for CASSPGTGRVNEKLFF.

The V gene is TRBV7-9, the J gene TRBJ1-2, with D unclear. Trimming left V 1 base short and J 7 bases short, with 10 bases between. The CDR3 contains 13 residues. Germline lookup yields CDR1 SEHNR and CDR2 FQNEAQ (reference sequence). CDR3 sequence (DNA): TGTGCCAGCAGCTTAGGCGCGGGCAGTGGCTACACCTTC. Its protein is CASSLGAGSGYTF.

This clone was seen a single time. The CDR3, as DNA: TGTGCCAGCAGCCCCCAGATGGGGCAGGGGTTGACAGATACGCAGTATTTT. It is translated as CASSPQMGQGLTDTQYF. The V and J genes are TRBV5-4 and TRBJ2-3; maybe TRBD1 (6 bases). The length of the CDR3 is 17 residues. Germline V lookup: CDR1 SGHNT, CDR2 YYREEE (reference sequence). V lost 4 bases to trimming and J lost 3 bases, with 21 bases between them. Based on the CDR3 plus reference TRBV5-4 and TRBJ2-3, the full variable domain is ETGVTQSPTHLIKTRGQQVTLRCSSQSGHNTVSWYQQALGQGPQFIFQYYREEENGRGNFPPRFSGLQFPNYSSELNVNALELDDSALYLCASSPQMGQGLTDTQYFGPGTRLTVL.

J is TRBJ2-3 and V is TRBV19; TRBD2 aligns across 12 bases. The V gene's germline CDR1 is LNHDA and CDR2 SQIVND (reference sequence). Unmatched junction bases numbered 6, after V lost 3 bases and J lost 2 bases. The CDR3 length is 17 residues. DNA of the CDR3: TGTGCCAGTAGTATCGCGCTAGCGGGAGGGGACACAGATACGCAGTATTTT. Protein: CASSIALAGGDTDTQYF.

As DNA, the CDR3 is TGCGCCAGCAGCCAAGAACCACAAACCGGGAATGAGCAGTTCTTC. This codes for CASSQEPQTGNEQFF. The V gene is TRBV4-3, the J gene TRBJ2-1; D not resolved. Germline CDR1 reads LGHNA; CDR2 reads YSLEER. Trimming shortened V by 0 bases and J by 7 bases, and 13 bases separated the two germline ends. The CDR3 has 15 amino acids.

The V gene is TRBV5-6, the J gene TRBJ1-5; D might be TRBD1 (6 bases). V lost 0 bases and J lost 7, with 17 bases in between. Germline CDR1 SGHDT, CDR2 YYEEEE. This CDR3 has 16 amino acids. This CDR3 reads CASSLGFRGSGQPQHF. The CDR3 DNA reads TGTGCCAGCAGCTTGGGATTCAGGGGCTCCGGCCAGCCCCAGCATTTT.

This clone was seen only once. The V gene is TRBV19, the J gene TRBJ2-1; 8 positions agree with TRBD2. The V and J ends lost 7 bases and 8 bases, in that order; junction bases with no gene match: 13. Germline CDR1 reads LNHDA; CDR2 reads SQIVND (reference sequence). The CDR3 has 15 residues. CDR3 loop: CASTGGEKSRHEQFF. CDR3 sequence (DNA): TGTGCCAGTACCGGGGGGGAGAAGTCGAGACATGAGCAGTTCTTC.

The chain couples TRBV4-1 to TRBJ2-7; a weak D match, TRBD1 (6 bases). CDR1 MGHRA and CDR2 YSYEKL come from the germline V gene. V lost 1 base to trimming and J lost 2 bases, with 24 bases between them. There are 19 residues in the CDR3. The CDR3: CASSQGQAKTSAKAYEQYF. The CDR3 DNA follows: TGCGCCAGCAGCCAAGGACAGGCGAAAACCTCTGCCAAGGCCTACGAGCAGTACTTC.

The CDR3 region has the DNA TGTGCCAGCAGTGAAGGAGGGCCCCCAGATACGCAGTATTTT. Translated, it gives CASSEGGPPDTQYF. The chain has TRBV2 and TRBJ2-3; perhaps TRBD2 as D (5 bases). Trimming shortened V by 1 base and J by 4 bases, and 9 bases separated the two germline ends. Germline V CDR1 and CDR2: SNHLY, FYNNEI. The CDR3 is 14 residues long.

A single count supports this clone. CDR3 sequence reads: CASSRGGAGEQYF. In nucleotides, the CDR3 is TGTGCCAGTAGTCGCGGGGGGGCCGGCGAGCAGTACTTC. The gene calls are TRBV19 and TRBJ2-7; 9 positions match TRBD2. Germline V CDR1 and CDR2: LNHDA, SQIVND (reference sequence). The CDR3 runs 13 residues. With V trimmed by 5 bases and J by 6 bases, 5 bases remained unmatched.

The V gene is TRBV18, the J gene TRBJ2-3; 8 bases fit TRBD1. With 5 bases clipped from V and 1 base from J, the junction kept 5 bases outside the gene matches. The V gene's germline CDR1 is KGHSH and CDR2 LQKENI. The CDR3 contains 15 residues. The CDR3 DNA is TGTGCCAGCTCAGCGACAGGGGATGGCACAGATACGCAGTATTTT. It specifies CASSATGDGTDTQYF. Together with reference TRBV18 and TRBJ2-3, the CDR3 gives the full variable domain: NAGVMQNPRHLVRRRGQEARLRCSPMKGHSHVYWYRQLPEEGLKFMVYLQKENIIDESGMPKERFSAEFPKEGPSILRIQQVVRGDSAAYFCASSATGDGTDTQYFGPGTRLTVL.

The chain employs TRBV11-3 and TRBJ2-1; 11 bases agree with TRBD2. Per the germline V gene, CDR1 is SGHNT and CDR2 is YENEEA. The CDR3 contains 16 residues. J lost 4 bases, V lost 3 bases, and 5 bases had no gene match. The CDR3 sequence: CASSFRLAGGYNEQFF. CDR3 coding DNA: TGTGCCAGCAGCTTTCGCCTAGCGGGAGGTTACAATGAGCAGTTCTTC.

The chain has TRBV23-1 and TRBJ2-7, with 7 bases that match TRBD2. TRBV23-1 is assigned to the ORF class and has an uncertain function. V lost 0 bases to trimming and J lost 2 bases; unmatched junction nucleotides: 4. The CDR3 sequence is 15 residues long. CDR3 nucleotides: TGCGCCAGCAGTCAATCGCGGGGGTTACCCTACGAGCAGTACTTC. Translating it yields CASSQSRGLPYEQYF.

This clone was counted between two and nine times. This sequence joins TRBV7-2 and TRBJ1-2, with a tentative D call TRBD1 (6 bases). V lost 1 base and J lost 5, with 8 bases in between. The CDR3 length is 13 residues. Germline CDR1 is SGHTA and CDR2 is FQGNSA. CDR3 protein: CASSLGGQYGYTF. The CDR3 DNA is TGTGCCAGCAGCTTAGGTGGACAGTATGGCTACACCTTC.

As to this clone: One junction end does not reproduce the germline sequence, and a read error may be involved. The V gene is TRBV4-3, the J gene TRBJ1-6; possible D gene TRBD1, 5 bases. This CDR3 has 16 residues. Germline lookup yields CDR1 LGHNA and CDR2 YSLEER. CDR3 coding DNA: TGCGCCAGCAGCCAGGGGGGAGGGCCGTATAGTTCACCCCTCCACTTT. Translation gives CASSQGGGPYSSPLHF.

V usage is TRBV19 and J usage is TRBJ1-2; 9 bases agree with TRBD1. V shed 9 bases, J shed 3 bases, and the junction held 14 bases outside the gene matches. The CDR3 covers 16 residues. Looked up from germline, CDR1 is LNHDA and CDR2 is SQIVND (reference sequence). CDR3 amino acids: CASRVPPGQGDYGYTF. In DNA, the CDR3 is TGTGCCAGCAGGGTCCCTCCGGGACAGGGTGACTATGGCTACACCTTC.

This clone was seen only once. CDR3 sequence (DNA): TGTGCCAGCAGCTTAGGGACAACCTATGGCTACACCTTC. This codes for CASSLGTTYGYTF. The rearrangement links TRBV7-9 to TRBJ1-2; D perhaps matches TRBD1 (5 bases). The germline V gene encodes CDR1 SEHNR and CDR2 FQNEAQ (reference sequence). Deletions cut 1 base from V and 4 bases from J, with 7 bases between. CDR3 length: 13 residues.

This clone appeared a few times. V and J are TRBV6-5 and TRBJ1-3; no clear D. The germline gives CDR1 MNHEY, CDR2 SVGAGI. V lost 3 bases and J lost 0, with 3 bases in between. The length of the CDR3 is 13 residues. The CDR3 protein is CASSYNSGNTIYF. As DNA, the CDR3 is TGTGCCAGCAGTTATAACTCTGGAAACACCATATATTTT.